The 30 T cell receptor beta chains in this list originate from one sample, sequenced in a study of blood T cells in healthy people across ages. The authors ran a second PCR of about 6 to 11 cycles using a sample-barcoded 5' primer and a J-beta primer mix. TCRdb reprocessed the 5' RACE reads with MiXCR, giving one entry per CDR3 protein. Found here are around 710,000 distinct CDR3 sequences, roughly 45% of them singletons; the top ten hold 20% to 25%. Material for sequencing was blood. Every receptor here comes from an older woman in good health.

This chain uses TRBV20-1 with TRBJ1-2; TRBD1 is a possible D gene (5 bases). Germline CDR1 DFQATT, CDR2 SNEGSKA (reference sequence). This CDR3 spans 17 amino acids. With 0 bases removed from V and 0 bases from J, the gap between germline ends came to 17 bases. The DNA for the CDR3 is TGCAGTGCTAGAGATGCTCCAGGGTATGGGACTAACTATGGCTACACCTTC. As protein: CSARDAPGYGTNYGYTF.

J is TRBJ1-1 and V is TRBV5-1; D call uncertain. Trimming pared 6 bases from V and 3 bases from J, leaving 12 bases between. From germline, CDR1 is SGHRS and CDR2 YFSETQ. This CDR3 comprises 13 residues. The CDR3 DNA follows: TGCGCCAGCAAGAAGGACCCCGACACTGAAGCTTTCTTT. This codes for CASKKDPDTEAFF.

J is TRBJ2-4 and V is TRBV6-6; 10 bases fit TRBD2. The J call may be mistaken, given a closer DNA end match to TRBJ2-7. Germline loops: CDR1 MNHNY, CDR2 SVGAGI (reference sequence). CDR3 size: 16 residues. The CDR3 reads CASIGLAGVVRYEQYF. CDR3 in DNA: TGTGCCAGCATAGGGCTAGCGGGAGTGGTCCGGTACGAGCAGTACTTC.

This chain uses TRBV7-9 with TRBJ1-1; 7 bases are shared with TRBD1. Looked up from germline, CDR1 is SEHNR and CDR2 is FQNEAQ (reference sequence). CDR3 length: 13 amino acids. With 3 bases clipped from V and 5 bases from J, the junction kept 3 bases outside the gene matches. CDR3 sequence reads: CASSFGGQTEAFF. CDR3 nucleotides: TGTGCCAGCAGCTTTGGGGGACAGACTGAAGCTTTCTTT.

The J gene is TRBJ1-4, the V gene TRBV5-1, with TRBD1 identical over 7 bases. With V trimmed by 4 bases and J by 7 bases, 4 bases remained unmatched. Germline loops: CDR1 SGHRS, CDR2 YFSETQ. CDR3 length equals 13 residues. The CDR3 nucleotides are TGCGCCAGCAGCCGGGACAGCTTTGAAAAACTGTTTTTT. It is translated as CASSRDSFEKLFF.

The rearrangement links TRBV28 to TRBJ2-1; 11 bases align to TRBD1. Germline assignment: CDR1 MDHEN and CDR2 SYDVKM. Trimming removed 6 bases from V and 9 bases from J; junction bases left unmatched: 10. This CDR3 contains 15 residues. The CDR3 sequence: CASSLGTGGKGEQFF. The CDR3 DNA follows: TGTGCCAGCAGCCTCGGGACAGGGGGTAAGGGTGAGCAGTTCTTC.

The V call is TRBV28, the J call TRBJ1-2; 7 bases map to TRBD1. The V gene's germline CDR1 is MDHEN and CDR2 SYDVKM. The CDR3 spans 14 residues. V gave up 5 bases and J gave up 4 bases; unmatched junction bases: 7. The CDR3 here is CASSGGTAPYGYTF. For the CDR3, the DNA is TGTGCCAGCAGTGGAGGGACAGCACCCTATGGCTACACCTTC.

This clonotype occurred a few times. The chain links TRBV28 to TRBJ1-4; 10 nucleotides agree with TRBD1. Germline trimming cut 1 base from V and 3 bases from J; bases unmatched to any gene: 5. The germline CDR1 and CDR2 sequences are MDHEN and SYDVKM. The CDR3 extends over 17 amino acids. The CDR3 is CASSLFPGQGSNEKLFF. DNA of the CDR3: TGTGCCAGCAGTTTATTTCCGGGACAGGGGTCTAATGAAAAACTGTTTTTT.

The chain links TRBV7-2 to TRBJ2-2, with 7 nucleotides matching TRBD2. CDR3 length equals 18 residues. With V trimmed by 1 base and J by 1 base, 9 bases remained unmatched. CDR1 SGHTA and CDR2 FQGNSA come from the germline V gene. The CDR3 is CASSLESLAAKNTGELFF. CDR3 nucleotides: TGTGCCAGCAGCTTAGAGTCCCTAGCGGCGAAGAACACCGGGGAGCTGTTTTTT.

This clonotype was recorded a few times. The chain carries TRBV25-1 and TRBJ2-7; D might be TRBD1 (6 bases). This CDR3 spans 13 amino acids. Between the trimmed V and J ends, which lost 5 bases and 5 bases, there was a span of 13 bases. Germline lookup yields CDR1 MGHDK and CDR2 SYGVNS. The CDR3: CASSPGTRDEQYF. The CDR3, as DNA: TGTGCCAGCAGTCCCGGGACACGCGACGAGCAGTACTTC.

Here the CDR3 reads CASISPGGQGTEAFF. The CDR3 bases are TGTGCCAGCATCTCCCCCGGGGGGCAAGGCACTGAAGCTTTCTTT. The chain recombines TRBV7-9 with TRBJ1-1, with D perhaps TRBD1 (6 bases). Germline-derived CDR1 and CDR2 are SEHNR and FQNEAQ (reference sequence). The CDR3 is made up of 15 amino acids. Trimming shortened V by 7 bases and J by 4 bases, and 19 bases separated the two germline ends.

This clonotype showed up just a few times. The chain links TRBV6-2 or TRBV6-3 to TRBJ2-7; 7 bases fit TRBD2. Germline V gene data show CDR1 as MNHEY and CDR2 as SVGEGT. V lost 2 bases, J lost 6 bases, and 4 bases stayed unmatched. The CDR3 length is 13 residues. CDR3 DNA: TGTGCCAGCAGTTACGCGGGAGTTTCCGAGCAGTACTTC. This translates into CASSYAGVSEQYF.

The chain joins TRBV7-3 to TRBJ2-1; 8 nucleotides agree with TRBD2. CDR3 length equals 15 residues. Germline V CDR1 and CDR2: SGHTA, FQGTGA. J was trimmed by 7 bases and V by 6 bases; bases with no gene match: 11. Here the CDR3 DNA reads TGTGCCAGCAGTTGGATCTCGGGGGGGCCTAATGAGCAGTTCTTC. Its protein is CASSWISGGPNEQFF.

The chain employs TRBV5-1 and TRBJ1-5; the D gene is possibly TRBD1 (5 bases). Looked up from germline, CDR1 is SGHRS and CDR2 is YFSETQ. V lost 0 bases and J lost 2, with 9 bases in between. This CDR3 has 15 amino acids. CDR3 amino acids: CASSLEGFGNQPQHF. The CDR3 bases are TGCGCCAGCAGCTTGGAGGGGTTCGGCAATCAGCCCCAGCATTTT.

V and J are TRBV28 and TRBJ1-1, with D uncertain. Germline V gene lookup returns CDR1 MDHEN and CDR2 SYDVKM. This CDR3 is built from 13 residues. V lost 5 bases, J lost 0 bases, and 7 bases lay in between. In DNA, the CDR3 is TGTGCCAGCAGTAACGGGATGAACACTGAAGCTTTCTTT. Its translation is CASSNGMNTEAFF.

The table lists this clonotype with a count of one. This could be a read error, since a much larger clone is one nucleotide away. The CDR3 nucleotides are TGCAGTGCTAGAACGGGGCAGCGGGAGGGCCGAGGGCAGTACTTC. This codes for CSARTGQREGRGQYF. The chain employs TRBV20-1 and TRBJ2-5; TRBD2 aligns across 10 bases. The V gene end was trimmed by 2 bases and the J gene end by 11 bases; junction bases not matched to a gene: 14. The length of the CDR3 is 15 residues. In germline, CDR1 is DFQATT, CDR2 SNEGSKA (reference sequence).

This sequence joins TRBV18 and TRBJ2-7; the D is unclear. The CDR3 consists of 12 residues. CDR1 KGHSH and CDR2 LQKENI come from the germline V gene. V was clipped by 2 bases and J by 5 bases, with 7 bases between them. The CDR3 reads CASSPGKHEQYF. CDR3 coding DNA: TGTGCCAGCTCACCAGGAAAGCACGAGCAGTACTTC.

The chain is built from TRBV4-2 and TRBJ2-3; a weak D match, TRBD1 (5 bases). This CDR3 is built from 15 residues. CDR1 LGHNA and CDR2 YNFKEQ come from the germline V gene. V was clipped by 0 bases and J by 2 bases, with 9 bases between them. The CDR3 DNA sequence: TGTGCCAGCAGCCAAGATCAGGGCGACACAGATACGCAGTATTTT. It translates to CASSQDQGDTDTQYF.

On this clonotype itself: One end of the junction varies from germline; a read error may be responsible. This chain's CDR3 is CAGRGTSGLYEQFF. The DNA for the CDR3 is TGTGCCGGCAGGGGGACTAGCGGGTTGTATGAGCAGTTCTTC. The rearrangement uses TRBV6-6 and TRBJ2-1; 12 nucleotides agree with TRBD2. The length of the CDR3 is 14 residues. In germline, CDR1 is MNHNY, CDR2 SVGAGI (reference sequence).

The chain carries TRBV6-5 and TRBJ2-6, with D uncertain. The CDR3 runs to 18 residues. The V end lost 2 bases, the J end lost 6 bases, and 20 bases lay between the germline ends. Germline V gene lookup returns CDR1 MNHEY and CDR2 SVGAGI. The CDR3 here is CASSYKTRFRFEANVLTF. As DNA, the CDR3 is TGTGCCAGCAGTTACAAGACACGGTTCCGTTTTGAGGCCAACGTCCTGACTTTC.

The table lists this clonotype with many counts. The chain links TRBV5-1 to TRBJ2-5; D is unresolved. V was cut by 1 base and J by 3 bases, with 4 bases left in between. The length of the CDR3 is 12 residues. Germline V lookup: CDR1 SGHRS, CDR2 YFSETQ. The DNA for the CDR3 is TGCGCCAGCAGCTTGAGGGAAGAGACCCAGTACTTC. It translates to CASSLREETQYF.

This clonotype was seen a single time. The chain couples TRBV20-1 to TRBJ2-3; 10 bases match TRBD2. Per germline, CDR1 DFQATT and CDR2 SNEGSKA (reference sequence). This CDR3 spans 17 amino acids. J lost 0 bases, V lost 0 bases, and 6 bases had no gene match. In nucleotides, the CDR3 is TGCAGTGCTAGAGATTTTAGGACTAGCGGTAGCACAGATACGCAGTATTTT. This translates into CSARDFRTSGSTDTQYF.

This clonotype was detected ten times or more. The chain employs TRBV27 and TRBJ2-7; no clear D. The germline V gene encodes CDR1 MNHEY and CDR2 SMNVEV (reference sequence). Trimming took off 6 bases at V and 4 bases at J, with 13 bases between the two ends. The CDR3 runs 13 residues. The CDR3 reads CASSLGSRYEQYF. As DNA, the CDR3 is TGTGCCAGCAGCCTAGGCTCGAGGTACGAGCAGTACTTC.

The V call is TRBV24-1, the J call TRBJ2-3; D might be TRBD1 (7 bases). V was cut by 7 bases and J by 4 bases, with 11 bases left in between. Germline V CDR1 and CDR2: KGHDR, SFDVKD. CDR3 length: 13 amino acids. The CDR3 nucleotides are TGTGCCACCAGGGGCAGGGGGGCAGATACGCAGTATTTT. It specifies CATRGRGADTQYF.

V gene TRBV19 combines with J gene TRBJ2-1; D not certain. Looked up from germline, CDR1 is LNHDA and CDR2 is SQIVND (reference sequence). V was cut by 5 bases and J by 2 bases, with 4 bases left in between. The CDR3 totals 12 residues. DNA for the CDR3: TGTGCCAGTAGTGACCCCTACAATGAGCAGTTCTTC. Translating it yields CASSDPYNEQFF.

Here the CDR3 DNA reads TGTGCCAGCAGCTCGTCCAGAGAGGGCTACACCTTC. Translated: CASSSSREGYTF. This chain uses TRBV5-6 with TRBJ1-2; D unresolved. Germline CDR1 is SGHDT and CDR2 is YYEEEE. The V gene lost 3 bases and the J gene lost 8 bases, with 11 bases spanning the gap. The CDR3 spans 12 residues.

The chain combines TRBV6-1 with TRBJ2-3; D call uncertain. Germline CDR1 is MNHNS and CDR2 is SASEGT. V dropped 6 bases and J dropped 3 bases, with 10 bases sitting between them. This CDR3 comprises 13 residues. As DNA, the CDR3 is TGTGCCAGCAGGATGGAAGCAACAGATACGCAGTATTTT. Translating gives CASRMEATDTQYF.

The chain uses TRBV7-2 and TRBJ2-7; D is uncertain. The CDR3 runs to 12 residues. Between the trimmed V and J ends, which lost 3 bases and 7 bases, there was a span of 10 bases. Germline V lookup: CDR1 SGHTA, CDR2 FQGNSA. CDR3 nucleotide sequence: TGTGCCAGCAGCTTGGACGTGGGGGAGCAGTACTTC. This translates into CASSLDVGEQYF.

The V call is TRBV5-1, the J call TRBJ1-2; perhaps TRBD1 as D (5 bases). CDR1 and CDR2 from the germline V gene are SGHRS and YFSETQ. The V and J ends lost 6 bases and 4 bases respectively, with 16 bases between them. The CDR3 consists of 14 residues. CDR3: CASTNAPTVYGYTF. The DNA of the CDR3 is TGCGCCAGCACCAATGCTCCGACAGTCTATGGCTACACCTTC.

A word on this clonotype: One base away lies a much larger clone, so this may be a sequencing read error. The genes are TRBV10-3 and TRBJ1-5; D may be TRBD1 (5 bases). Germline lookup yields CDR1 ENHRY and CDR2 SYGVKD. This CDR3 contains 14 residues. The CDR3 sequence is CAISAGGGNQPRHF. In DNA form, the CDR3 reads TGTGCCATCAGTGCTGGGGGAGGCAATCAGCCCCGGCATTTT.